This TCR beta chain was sequenced in a study of T cells expressing NK-cell markers (dated by TCRdb to the early 2020s). As for the study more broadly: In sorted CD3+CD56+NKG2C+, CD3+CD56+NKG2C- and CD3+CD56-NKG2C+ T-cell subsets from about eight donors, TCR beta-chain repertoires were profiled. Among the eight sequenced donors, only one was HCMV-seronegative, while the other seven were HCMV-seropositive. Randomly selected healthy volunteers, three men and five women, were used as the eight sequenced donors. Illumina HiSeq 2000/2500, MiSeq or NextSeq was used to sequence libraries as 2 x 150 bp reads. Beyond this particular receptor, the publication reports: Whether the expanded NKG2C-expressing T cell clones were specific for HCMV antigens was left unclear. Those dominant clonotypes were again the most abundant among CD3+CD56-NKG2C+ cells in a handful of donors, at roughly 25-60.1%. For about 6 donors, the dominant CD3+CD56+NKG2C+ clonotypes were among the top 10 CD8+ clonotypes and accounted for about 1.0-8% of CD8+ T cells.

The CDR1 and CDR2 encoded by the germline V gene are SGHTA and FQGNSA. The CDR3, cysteine through phenylalanine, is 14 amino acids long. The nucleotide record is missing. TCRdb lists the instrument as Illumina HiSeq 2000. TCR beta cDNA libraries were prepared using 5'RACE template switching, which introduced a universal primer site and unique molecular identifiers. Synthesis of cDNA was primed from the TCR beta constant segment and was followed by two consecutive PCR amplification steps. The original methods were these. MIGEC handled demultiplexing of the reads and grouping by UMI, while MiTCR was used to assemble and quantify clonotypes. To remove erroneous sequences, TCR cDNA sequences were retained only when supported by two or more reads. The tcR package was used for downstream repertoire analysis, with clonotypes matched between fractions based on CDR3 nucleotide sequence plus V segment. Antigen specificity was annotated against VDJdb with VDJmatch, allowing one amino acid substitution in CDR3. TCRdb reprocessed the raw reads; every CDR3 protein sequence is a single record, and DNA is not supplied. These V and J calls originate from TCRdb's pipeline instead of the authors' own analysis. For this sample, the table gives 500,000 to 700,000 distinct CDR3 sequences. The ten largest clones add up to roughly 3.6% of the sample.

As concerns this clonotype: The specificity of this receptor is unknown.

To determine HCMV serostatus, a commercial ELISA kit was used to detect HCMV-specific IgG in serum. Peripheral blood mononuclear cells were isolated from blood by Ficoll density gradient centrifugation. This chain joins TRBV7-2 to TRBJ2-5; without DNA, the TCRdb call of TRBD1 cannot be checked. The TCR comes from a man in his late teens or twenties in good health. Donor details come from another sample of the same person, matched by shared clones. Sequenced input: blood T cells: a sorted CD56 or NKG2C T cell subset, CD4+ or CD8+ T cells, or bulk PBMC T cells (not recorded which). The CDR3 corresponds to CASSFDRAGETQYF.